Below are 24 T cell receptor beta chains sequenced from a single sample in a study of control samples from healthy donors and cancer patients. Clones were sequenced by immunoSEQ multiplex PCR, and TCRdb holds only the in-frame ones, with some missing. The repertoire has over 150,000 clones, 94% of them found once; the top ten carry around 1.5%. Sequenced sample: blood. The receptors derive from a woman younger than 30 in good health.

The chain recombines TRBV3-1 (or the pseudogene TRBV3-2) with TRBJ2-7; D possibly matches TRBD1 or TRBD2 (5 bases each). Germline V gives CDR1 LGHDT, CDR2 YNNKEL (reference sequence). Trimming removed 1 base from V and 0 bases from J, with 10 bases in between. CDR3 length equals 15 residues. CDR3 sequence reads: CASSQGWGSSYEQYF. CDR3 bases: TGTGCCAGCAGCCAAGGGTGGGGGAGCTCCTACGAGCAGTACTTC.

The chain has TRBV6-5 and TRBJ2-1, with D hard to call. CDR1 is MNHEY and CDR2 is SVGAGI in the germline V gene. V was shortened by 10 bases and J by 11 bases, with 21 bases between the two germline ends. The CDR3 extends over 13 amino acids. CDR3 protein: CATTSGPETKQFF. The CDR3 nucleotides read TGTGCCACCACGTCAGGTCCGGAAACTAAGCAGTTCTTC.

The gene calls are TRBV6-5 and TRBJ1-2; tentative D call: TRBD1 (6 bases). V was shortened by 2 bases and J by 3 bases, with 10 bases between the two germline ends. The CDR3 consists of 14 residues. Germline loops: CDR1 MNHEY, CDR2 SVGAGI. CDR3 region: CASSYRTADYGYTF. The DNA of the CDR3 is TGTGCCAGCAGTTACCGGACAGCGGACTATGGCTACACCTTC.

The chain combines TRBV11-2 with TRBJ2-2; possibly TRBD1 for D (6 bases). V was shortened by 4 bases and J by 4 bases, with 10 bases between the two germline ends. Germline V gene sequence: CDR1 SGHAT, CDR2 FQNNGV. This CDR3 has 14 residues. CDR3 nucleotide sequence: TGTGCCAGCAGCTCACAGGGTTTCACCGGGGAGCTGTTTTTT. Encoded protein: CASSSQGFTGELFF.

In its sample, this clone was seen once. J is TRBJ2-5 and V is TRBV10-3; D is perhaps TRBD1 (5 bases). The germline CDR1 and CDR2 sequences are ENHRY and SYGVKD. The length of the CDR3 is 12 residues. V was shortened by 3 bases and J by 5 bases, with 7 bases between the two germline ends. The CDR3 sequence: CAISDKGETQYF. The DNA of the CDR3 is TGTGCCATCAGTGATAAGGGGGAGACCCAGTACTTC.

The J gene is TRBJ2-1, the V gene TRBV11-2; 12 bases line up with TRBD2. CDR1 and CDR2 (germline): SGHAT, FQNNGV. The CDR3 covers 17 residues. J was trimmed by 1 base and V by 5 bases; bases with no gene match: 6. CDR3 in DNA: TGTGCCAGCAGCCCCTGGACTAGCGGGGTTTCCTACAATGAGCAGTTCTTC. It codes for CASSPWTSGVSYNEQFF. Based on the CDR3 plus reference TRBV11-2 and TRBJ2-1, the full variable domain is EAGVAQSPRYKIIEKRQSVAFWCNPISGHATLYWYQQILGQGPKLLIQFQNNGVVDDSQLPKDRFSAERLKGVDSTLKIQPAKLEDSAVYLCASSPWTSGVSYNEQFFGPGTRLTVL.

The rearrangement joins TRBV10-3 to TRBJ2-5; D is uncertain. Germline V gene sequence: CDR1 ENHRY, CDR2 SYGVKD. This CDR3 contains 11 residues. Trimming pared 10 bases from V and 1 base from J, leaving 7 bases between. This CDR3 is CATAIQETQYF. The CDR3 bases are TGTGCCACCGCAATCCAAGAGACCCAGTACTTC.

The rearrangement joins TRBV29-1 to TRBJ2-7; TRBD1 agrees at 9 bases. Germline CDR1 reads SQVTM; CDR2 reads ANQGSEA. The CDR3 has 14 residues. The CDR3 DNA reads TGCGCGGCGGGCCTGGGGACAGGGCAGTACGAGCAGTACTTC. Protein sequence: CAAGLGTGQYEQYF.

The chain links TRBV19 to TRBJ1-6; 8 bases match TRBD1. The J segment lost 7 bases and the V segment lost 9 bases, leaving 8 bases of the junction unmatched. CDR1 LNHDA and CDR2 SQIVND come from the germline V gene (reference sequence). The CDR3 is 14 amino acids. The CDR3 spells CASKTGTGNSPLHF. CDR3 DNA: TGTGCCAGCAAGACTGGGACAGGCAATTCACCCCTCCACTTT.

The chain carries TRBV7-8 and TRBJ1-1, with D maybe TRBD1 (5 bases). Germline CDR1 reads SGHVS; CDR2 reads FQNEAQ. The germline V and J ends were trimmed by 0 bases and 6 bases, with 11 bases remaining between them. This CDR3 region has 14 residues. This chain's CDR3 is CASSLATAAPEAFF. In nucleotides, the CDR3 is TGTGCCAGCAGCTTAGCGACAGCAGCCCCTGAAGCTTTCTTT. Variable domain in full (rest from reference TRBV7-8 and TRBJ1-1): GAGVSQSPRYKVAKRGQDVALRCDPISGHVSLFWYQQALGQGPEFLTYFQNEAQLDKSGLPSDRFFAERPEGSVSTLKIQRTQQEDSAVYLCASSLATAAPEAFFGQGTRLTVV.

This clone has only a few counts. The V and J genes are TRBV5-4 and TRBJ1-2; TRBD1 agrees at 7 bases. The CDR3 consists of 15 residues. The germline gives CDR1 SGHNT, CDR2 YYREEE (reference sequence). Losses at the gene ends were 4 bases for V and 6 bases for J; bases not matched to a gene: 12. The CDR3 nucleotides are TGTGCCAGCAGCGCCAGATCCGGGACAGACAATGGCTACACCTTC. As protein: CASSARSGTDNGYTF.

The J gene is TRBJ2-7, the V gene TRBV6-5, with D tentatively TRBD1 (6 bases). The CDR3 is made up of 15 amino acids. V dropped 5 bases and J dropped 0 bases, with 14 bases sitting between them. Germline values: CDR1 MNHEY, CDR2 SVGAGI. Here the CDR3 reads CASSRGQSVSYEQYF. DNA of the CDR3: TGTGCCAGCAGTCGAGGACAGTCCGTCTCCTACGAGCAGTACTTC.

The chain carries TRBV5-1 and TRBJ1-1; D uncertain. The CDR3 spans 14 residues. V lost 0 bases to trimming and J lost 7 bases, with 13 bases between them. CDR1 is SGHRS and CDR2 is YFSETQ in the germline V gene. The CDR3 loop reads CASSLEVGKFEAFF. The CDR3 DNA sequence: TGCGCCAGCAGCTTGGAGGTGGGAAAATTTGAAGCTTTCTTT.

This chain links TRBV24-1 with TRBJ2-3, with 13 bases identical to TRBD2. CDR1 is KGHDR and CDR2 is SFDVKD in the germline V gene. J gave up 4 bases and V 4 bases, and 4 bases lay outside the gene matches. The CDR3 extends over 16 amino acids. The CDR3, as DNA: TGTGCCACCAGTGACAGGACTAGCGGGAGAGCAGATACGCAGTATTTT. Protein product: CATSDRTSGRADTQYF.

The chain employs TRBV7-2 and TRBJ2-3, with 8 bases lining up with TRBD2. The CDR3 sequence is 15 residues long. The J segment lost 6 bases and the V segment lost 1 base, leaving 6 bases of the junction unmatched. The V gene's germline CDR1 is SGHTA and CDR2 FQGNSA. CDR3 nucleotide sequence: TGTGCCAGCAGCTTAGATCGAGCGGGAGTTGATACGCAGTATTTT. Translating it yields CASSLDRAGVDTQYF.

The rearrangement uses TRBV9 and TRBJ2-3, with 10 bases lining up with TRBD1. Germline V gives CDR1 SGDLS, CDR2 YYNGEE. The CDR3 contains 17 residues. The V and J ends lost 3 bases and 0 bases, in that order; junction bases with no gene match: 7. CDR3 amino acids: CASSEGQGTTSTDTQYF. The DNA for the CDR3 is TGTGCCAGCAGCGAGGGACAGGGGACAACTAGCACAGATACGCAGTATTTT.

The chain recombines TRBV19 with TRBJ1-1; 9 bases match TRBD1. V lost 3 bases and J lost 4; bases outside the gene matches: 6. CDR3 length: 15 residues. The germline CDR1 and CDR2 sequences are LNHDA and SQIVND (reference sequence). The CDR3 sequence: CASSMRQGGITEAFF. The CDR3 DNA follows: TGTGCCAGTAGTATGCGACAGGGGGGTATCACTGAAGCTTTCTTT.

This chain connects TRBV7-2 to TRBJ1-2, with D possibly TRBD1 on 6 matching bases. This CDR3 contains 14 residues. Germline V lookup: CDR1 SGHTA, CDR2 FQGNSA. V gave up 4 bases and J gave up 4 bases, with 13 bases separating them. Here the CDR3 DNA reads TGTGCCAGCAGCTCACAGGGAGGCGGCTATGGCTACACCTTC. Translated, it gives CASSSQGGGYGYTF.

This sequence joins TRBV10-3 and TRBJ2-4; tentatively, D is TRBD1 (7 bases). The germline V gene encodes CDR1 ENHRY and CDR2 SYGVKD. Trimming pared 0 bases from V and 14 bases from J, leaving 14 bases between. The CDR3 runs to 13 residues. The CDR3 DNA is TGTGCCATCAGTGAGTCGAAGGAGGGGACAGAGTACTTC. It codes for CAISESKEGTEYF.

The V call is TRBV12-3 or TRBV12-4, the J call TRBJ1-1, with a tentative D call TRBD1 (6 bases). Trimming left V 11 bases short and J 1 base short, with 11 bases between. The CDR3 contains 12 residues. The CDR3 protein is CAGGRTNTEAFF. The CDR3, as DNA: TGTGCCGGGGGCAGGACGAACACTGAAGCTTTCTTT.

V is TRBV3-1 (or the pseudogene TRBV3-2) and J is TRBJ2-7, with 8 bases matching TRBD1. Per the germline V gene, CDR1 is LGHDT and CDR2 is YNNKEL (reference sequence). The CDR3 runs 16 residues. Trimming removed 6 bases from V and 2 bases from J; junction bases left unmatched: 12. CDR3 sequence (DNA): TGTGCCAGCAGGAGGAACCGGGACAGGTACCCCTACGAGCAGTACTTC. Its protein product is CASRRNRDRYPYEQYF.

The V and J genes are TRBV19 and TRBJ2-1; TRBD2 agrees at 11 bases. J lost 10 bases, V lost 10 bases, and 9 bases had no gene match. The germline CDR1 and CDR2 sequences are LNHDA and SQIVND (reference sequence). This CDR3 is built from 13 residues. CDR3 loop: CATRLAGSQEQFF. DNA for the CDR3: TGTGCCACTAGACTAGCGGGAAGCCAGGAGCAGTTCTTC.

The chain couples TRBV5-4 to TRBJ1-6; D is unclear. This CDR3 is built from 14 residues. From germline, CDR1 is SGHNT and CDR2 YYREEE (reference sequence). V was clipped by 2 bases and J by 10 bases, with 13 bases between them. CDR3 sequence (DNA): TGTGCCAGCAGCTTCTACGACTTGGAATCACCCCTCCACTTT. Protein product: CASSFYDLESPLHF.

The V call is TRBV27, the J call TRBJ2-7; the D gene is possibly TRBD1 (6 bases). CDR1 and CDR2 from the germline V gene are MNHEY and SMNVEV (reference sequence). The germline V and J ends were trimmed by 6 bases and 6 bases, with 15 bases remaining between them. This CDR3 spans 13 amino acids. The CDR3 loop is CASSFYRDGEQYF. CDR3 nucleotide sequence: TGTGCCAGCAGCTTTTACAGGGATGGCGAGCAGTACTTC.